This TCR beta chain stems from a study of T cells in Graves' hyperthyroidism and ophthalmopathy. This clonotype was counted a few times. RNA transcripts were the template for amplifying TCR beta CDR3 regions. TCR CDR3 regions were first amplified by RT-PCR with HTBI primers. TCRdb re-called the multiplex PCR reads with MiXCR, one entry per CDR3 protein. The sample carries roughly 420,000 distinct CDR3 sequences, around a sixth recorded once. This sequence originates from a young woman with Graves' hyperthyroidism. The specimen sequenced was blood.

CDR3 sequence (DNA): TGTGCCAGCAGCCAAGGGGGAGGGGGCTACAATGAGCAGTTCTTC. Amino acids: CASSQGGGGYNEQFF. The chain links TRBV3-1 to TRBJ2-1; D may be TRBD2 (7 bases). Germline CDR1 and CDR2: LGHDT and YNNKEL (reference sequence). V gave up 1 base and J gave up 3 bases, with 10 bases separating them. The CDR3 extends over 15 amino acids.